This TCR beta chain appears in the sequencing data of a study of T cell responses to AZD1222 COVID-19 vaccine. Whole-study findings and limits: At 160-218 and 743-854, vaccine-associated CD4 TCRs were dominant, and they spanned spike. Only a handful of AZD1222 recipients, roughly six in all, had baseline seropositivity. Unmutated variant regions reportedly attract nearly half of all spike-specific TCRs. Sampling that yielded the repertoires occurred only after the peak T cell response.

TCRdb keeps only in-frame clones here, not all; method: immunoSEQ multiplex PCR. This sample yields about 130,000 clones, of which 75% to 95% are seen a single time; 6.9% belongs to the top ten. Notes on this clone: What it binds is unknown.

Germline-derived CDR1 and CDR2 are MNHEY and SMNVEV (reference sequence). The CDR3 consists of 13 residues. V lost 6 bases to trimming and J lost 7 bases, with 15 bases between them. The clonotype originates from an adult in good health. The V call is TRBV27, the J call TRBJ1-1; possible D gene TRBD1, 5 bases. The material was peripheral blood, obtained on day 0 of AZD1222 vaccination. The CDR3 loop reads CASRGLGTHEAFF. DNA for the CDR3: TGTGCCAGCAGAGGGCTGGGGACCCATGAAGCTTTCTTT.